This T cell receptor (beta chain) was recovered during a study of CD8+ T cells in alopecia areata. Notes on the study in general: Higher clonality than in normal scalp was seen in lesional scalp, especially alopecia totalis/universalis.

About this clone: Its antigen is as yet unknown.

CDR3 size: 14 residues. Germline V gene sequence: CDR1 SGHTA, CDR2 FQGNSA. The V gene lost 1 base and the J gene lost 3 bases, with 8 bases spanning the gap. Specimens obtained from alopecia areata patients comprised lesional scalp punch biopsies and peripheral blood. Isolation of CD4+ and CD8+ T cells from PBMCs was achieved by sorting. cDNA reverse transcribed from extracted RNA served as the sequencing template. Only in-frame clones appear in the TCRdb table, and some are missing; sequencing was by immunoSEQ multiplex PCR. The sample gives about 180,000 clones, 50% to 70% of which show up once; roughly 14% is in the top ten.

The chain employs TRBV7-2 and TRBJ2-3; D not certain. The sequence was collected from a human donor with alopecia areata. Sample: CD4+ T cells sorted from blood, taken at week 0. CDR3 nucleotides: TGTGCCAGCAGCTTAGGACCCCTAACAGATACGCAGTATTTT. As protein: CASSLGPLTDTQYF.